This T cell receptor beta chain was documented in a study of blood T cells in healthy people across ages. Then a second PCR, running roughly 7 to 11 cycles, was carried out with a sample-barcoded 5' primer and a J-beta primer mix. TCRdb used MiXCR to reprocess the 5' RACE reads, holding one entry per CDR3 protein. The sample lists 380,000 or so distinct CDR3 sequences, 45% to 60% seen once, with under 65% in the top ten. This CDR3 comprises 15 residues. V was pared by 6 bases and J by 9 bases, with 21 bases between. CDR1 is SGHTA, CDR2 FQGNSA, per germline. The sample consisted of blood. The V call is TRBV7-2, the J call TRBJ2-1; TRBD2 might be the D (6 bases). The TCR originated in a man in his sixties in good health. The CDR3 coding sequence is TGTGCCAGCAGACCGGGACTCCCGCGAGTGGGTGAGCAGTTCTTC. It yields the protein CASRPGLPRVGEQFF.